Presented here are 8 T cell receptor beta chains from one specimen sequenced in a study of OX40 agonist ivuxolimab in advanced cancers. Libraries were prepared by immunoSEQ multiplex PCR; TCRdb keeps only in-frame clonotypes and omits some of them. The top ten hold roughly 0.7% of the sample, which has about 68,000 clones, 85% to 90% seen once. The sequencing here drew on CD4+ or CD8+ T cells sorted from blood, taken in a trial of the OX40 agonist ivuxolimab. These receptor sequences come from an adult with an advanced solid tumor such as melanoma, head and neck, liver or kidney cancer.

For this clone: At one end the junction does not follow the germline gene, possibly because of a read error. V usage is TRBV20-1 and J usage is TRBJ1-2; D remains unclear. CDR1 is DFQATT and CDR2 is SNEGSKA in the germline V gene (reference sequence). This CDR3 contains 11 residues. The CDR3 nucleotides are TGCAGTGCCGCACCCCTAGCGAGTTTCCCCTTC. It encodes CSAAPLASFPF.

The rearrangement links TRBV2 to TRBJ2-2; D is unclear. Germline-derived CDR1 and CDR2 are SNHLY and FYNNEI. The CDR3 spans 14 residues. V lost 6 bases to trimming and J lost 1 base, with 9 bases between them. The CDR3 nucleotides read TGTGCCAGCAGAGCATCCAGGAACACCGGGGAGCTGTTTTTT. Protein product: CASRASRNTGELFF.

Here the CDR3 reads CASSYDRGTYGYTF. CDR3 DNA: TGTGCCAGCAGTTACGACAGGGGAACCTATGGCTACACCTTC. V gene TRBV6-5 combines with J gene TRBJ1-2; 8 bases fit TRBD1. The V and J ends lost 2 bases and 4 bases, in that order; junction bases with no gene match: 3. Germline-derived CDR1 and CDR2 are MNHEY and SVGAGI. The CDR3 runs 14 residues.

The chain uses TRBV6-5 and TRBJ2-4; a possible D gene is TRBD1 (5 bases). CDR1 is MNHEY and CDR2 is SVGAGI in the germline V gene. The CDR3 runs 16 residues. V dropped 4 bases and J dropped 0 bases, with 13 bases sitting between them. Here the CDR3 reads CASSSRTQGAKNIQYF. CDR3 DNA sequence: TGTGCCAGCAGTTCTCGGACACAAGGAGCCAAAAACATTCAGTACTTC.

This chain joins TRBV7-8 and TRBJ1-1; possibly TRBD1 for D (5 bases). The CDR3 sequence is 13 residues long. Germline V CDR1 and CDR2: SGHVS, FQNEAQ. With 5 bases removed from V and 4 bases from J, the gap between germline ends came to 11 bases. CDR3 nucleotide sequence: TGTGCCAGCAGCCTGGGCAGGGTCACTGAAGCTTTCTTT. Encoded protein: CASSLGRVTEAFF. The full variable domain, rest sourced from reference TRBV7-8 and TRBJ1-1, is GAGVSQSPRYKVAKRGQDVALRCDPISGHVSLFWYQQALGQGPEFLTYFQNEAQLDKSGLPSDRFFAERPEGSVSTLKIQRTQQEDSAVYLCASSLGRVTEAFFGQGTRLTVV.

The CDR3 spells CASSLTGGAETQYF. The CDR3 DNA reads TGCGCCAGCAGCCTCACAGGGGGCGCAGAGACCCAGTACTTC. The V call is TRBV5-1, the J call TRBJ2-5; TRBD1 agrees at 9 bases. The V gene's germline CDR1 is SGHRS and CDR2 YFSETQ. The CDR3 spans 14 residues. V shed 4 bases and J 4 bases; nucleotides not matched to a gene: 5.

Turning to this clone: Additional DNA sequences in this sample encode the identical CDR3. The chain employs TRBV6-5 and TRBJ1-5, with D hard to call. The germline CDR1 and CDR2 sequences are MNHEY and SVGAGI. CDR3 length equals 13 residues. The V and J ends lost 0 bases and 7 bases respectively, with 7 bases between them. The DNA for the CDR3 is TGTGCCAGCAGTTACTCACCCGGACAGCCCCAGCATTTT. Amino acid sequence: CASSYSPGQPQHF.

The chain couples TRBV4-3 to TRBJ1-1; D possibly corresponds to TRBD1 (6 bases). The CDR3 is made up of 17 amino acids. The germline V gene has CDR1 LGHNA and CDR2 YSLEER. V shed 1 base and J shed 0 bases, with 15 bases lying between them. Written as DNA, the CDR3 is TGCGCCAGCAGCCAAGCTCTGACAGGATCTTTGAACACTGAAGCTTTCTTT. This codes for CASSQALTGSLNTEAFF.